This T cell receptor beta chain was sequenced in a study of T cells in Graves' hyperthyroidism and ophthalmopathy. Whole-study results and caveats: Among clonotypes expanded in thyroid above 0.001, most were also found in blood.

TCR beta CDR3 region amplification was performed from RNA transcripts. The primer set for the first-round RT-PCR of the TCR CDR3 was HTBI. TCRdb called the multiplex PCR reads again in MiXCR, with one record for every CDR3 protein. The repertoire holds hundreds of thousands of distinct CDR3 sequences, with over 35% as singletons. Lactation, pregnancy, other autoimmune disease or uncontrolled infection excluded patients. The diagnoses drew upon clinical symptoms, serum thyroxine and TRAb, thyroid ultrasound and orbital computed tomography. The ends were cut back, 0 bases at V and 1 base at J, with 11 bases in the middle. CDR1 SGDLS and CDR2 YYNGEE come from the germline V gene. The CDR3 runs to 15 residues. This clonotype was counted at least ten times. Its antigen is unknown.

The chain links TRBV9 to TRBJ2-7; D is possibly TRBD2 (5 bases). The sequenced sample was blood. The TCR originated in a man between 18 and 35 years old with Graves' hyperthyroidism. This chain's CDR3 is CASSVASGPSYEQYF. The CDR3, as DNA: TGTGCCAGCAGCGTAGCAAGCGGACCATCCTACGAGCAGTACTTC.